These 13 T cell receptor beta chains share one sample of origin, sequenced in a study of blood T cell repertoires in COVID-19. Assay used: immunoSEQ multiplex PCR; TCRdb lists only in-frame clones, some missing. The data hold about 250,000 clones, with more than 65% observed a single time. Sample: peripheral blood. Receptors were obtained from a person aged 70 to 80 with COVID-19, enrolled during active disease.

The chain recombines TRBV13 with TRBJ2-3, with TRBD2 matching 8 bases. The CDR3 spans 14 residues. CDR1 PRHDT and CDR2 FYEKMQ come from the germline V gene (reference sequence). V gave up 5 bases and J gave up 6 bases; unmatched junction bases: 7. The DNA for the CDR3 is TGTGCCAGCAGCCAAGTAGCGGGAACGGATACGCAGTATTTT. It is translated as CASSQVAGTDTQYF.

The CDR3 sequence is CASTVDPNTEAFF. In DNA, the CDR3 is TGTGCCAGCACCGTAGATCCAAACACTGAAGCTTTCTTT. This chain uses TRBV28 with TRBJ1-1; the D is unclear. The CDR3 sequence is 13 residues long. V lost 7 bases and J 2 bases, leaving 11 bases between the germline ends. Germline-derived CDR1 and CDR2 are MDHEN and SYDVKM.

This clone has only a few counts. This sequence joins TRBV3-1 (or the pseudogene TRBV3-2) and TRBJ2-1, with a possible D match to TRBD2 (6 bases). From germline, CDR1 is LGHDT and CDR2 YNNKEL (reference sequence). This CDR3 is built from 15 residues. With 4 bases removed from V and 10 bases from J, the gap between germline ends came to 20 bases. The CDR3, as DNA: TGTGCCAGCAGCCTAGGCCGGGTAGCGGTTAGAGAGCAGTTCTTC. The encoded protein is CASSLGRVAVREQFF.

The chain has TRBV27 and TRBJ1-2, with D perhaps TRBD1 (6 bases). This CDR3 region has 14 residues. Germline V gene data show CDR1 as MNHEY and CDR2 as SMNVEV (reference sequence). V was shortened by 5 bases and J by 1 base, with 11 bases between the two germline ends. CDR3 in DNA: TGTGCCAGCAGTCCGACAGGTTTTAACTATGGCTACACCTTC. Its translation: CASSPTGFNYGYTF.

CDR3 nucleotides: TGCGCCAGCAGCTTGGCCAGGGGTCGACGAGAGCAGTACTTC. It translates to CASSLARGRREQYF. This rearrangement joins TRBV5-1 to TRBJ2-7; D may be TRBD1 (6 bases). The CDR3 extends over 14 amino acids. Deletions cut 0 bases from V and 7 bases from J, with 14 bases between. CDR1 and CDR2 (germline): SGHRS, YFSETQ.

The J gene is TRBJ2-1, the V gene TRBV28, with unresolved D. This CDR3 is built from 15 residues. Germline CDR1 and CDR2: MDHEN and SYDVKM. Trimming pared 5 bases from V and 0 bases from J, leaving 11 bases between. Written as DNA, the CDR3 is TGTGCCAGCAGTAAAGCGCCGAGCTCCTACAATGAGCAGTTCTTC. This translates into CASSKAPSSYNEQFF.

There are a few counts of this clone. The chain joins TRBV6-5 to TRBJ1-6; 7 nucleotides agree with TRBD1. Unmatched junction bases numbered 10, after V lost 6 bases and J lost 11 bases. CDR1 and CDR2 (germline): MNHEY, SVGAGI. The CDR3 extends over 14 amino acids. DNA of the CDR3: TGTGCCAGCAGGCCCCGACAGGGAGAAGCACCCCTCCACTTT. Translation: CASRPRQGEAPLHF.

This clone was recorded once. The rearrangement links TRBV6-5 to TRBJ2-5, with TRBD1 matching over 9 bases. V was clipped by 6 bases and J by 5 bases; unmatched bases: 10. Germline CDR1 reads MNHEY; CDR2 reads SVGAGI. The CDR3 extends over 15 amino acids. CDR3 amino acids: CASSRTGGLGETQYF. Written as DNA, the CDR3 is TGTGCCAGCAGCCGAACAGGGGGCTTAGGCGAGACCCAGTACTTC.

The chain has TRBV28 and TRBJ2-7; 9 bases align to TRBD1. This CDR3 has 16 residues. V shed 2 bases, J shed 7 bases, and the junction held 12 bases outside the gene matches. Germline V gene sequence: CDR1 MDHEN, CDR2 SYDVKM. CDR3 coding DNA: TGTGCCAGCAGTTTACCCACCGGGACAGGGACGAGGGAGCAGTACTTC. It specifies CASSLPTGTGTREQYF. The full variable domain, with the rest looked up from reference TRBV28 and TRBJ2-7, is DVKVTQSSRYLVKRTGEKVFLECVQDMDHENMFWYRQDPGLGLRLIYFSYDVKMKEKGDIPEGYSVSREKKERFSLILESASTNQTSMYLCASSLPTGTGTREQYFGPGTRLTVT.

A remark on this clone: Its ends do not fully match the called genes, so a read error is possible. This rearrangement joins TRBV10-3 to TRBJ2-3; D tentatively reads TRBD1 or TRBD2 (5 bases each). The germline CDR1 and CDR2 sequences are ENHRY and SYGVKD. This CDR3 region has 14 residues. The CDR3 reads CAITEGRLTDTQYF. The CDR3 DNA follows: TGTGCCATCACTGAGGGGAGATTAACAGATACGCAGTATTTT.

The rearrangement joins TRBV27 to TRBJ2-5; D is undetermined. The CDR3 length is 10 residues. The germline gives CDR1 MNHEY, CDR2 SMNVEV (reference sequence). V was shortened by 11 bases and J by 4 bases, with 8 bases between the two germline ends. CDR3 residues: CASSRETQYF. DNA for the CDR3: TGTGCCTCCTCCCGAGAGACCCAGTACTTC.

In DNA, the CDR3 is TGTGCCAGCAGTGAGCGGGGGGGAAACACAGATACGCAGTATTTT. Its protein is CASSERGGNTDTQYF. The chain carries TRBV2 and TRBJ2-3, with 9 nucleotides matching TRBD2. V shed 3 bases, J shed 2 bases, and the junction held 3 bases outside the gene matches. This CDR3 comprises 15 residues. Germline loops: CDR1 SNHLY, CDR2 FYNNEI.

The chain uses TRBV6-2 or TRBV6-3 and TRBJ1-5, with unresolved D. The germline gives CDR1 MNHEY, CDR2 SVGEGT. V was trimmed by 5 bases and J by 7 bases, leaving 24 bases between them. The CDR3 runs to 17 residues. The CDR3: CASSPNAGSPSGQPQHF. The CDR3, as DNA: TGTGCCAGCAGTCCCAATGCTGGCTCTCCCTCAGGCCAGCCCCAGCATTTT.